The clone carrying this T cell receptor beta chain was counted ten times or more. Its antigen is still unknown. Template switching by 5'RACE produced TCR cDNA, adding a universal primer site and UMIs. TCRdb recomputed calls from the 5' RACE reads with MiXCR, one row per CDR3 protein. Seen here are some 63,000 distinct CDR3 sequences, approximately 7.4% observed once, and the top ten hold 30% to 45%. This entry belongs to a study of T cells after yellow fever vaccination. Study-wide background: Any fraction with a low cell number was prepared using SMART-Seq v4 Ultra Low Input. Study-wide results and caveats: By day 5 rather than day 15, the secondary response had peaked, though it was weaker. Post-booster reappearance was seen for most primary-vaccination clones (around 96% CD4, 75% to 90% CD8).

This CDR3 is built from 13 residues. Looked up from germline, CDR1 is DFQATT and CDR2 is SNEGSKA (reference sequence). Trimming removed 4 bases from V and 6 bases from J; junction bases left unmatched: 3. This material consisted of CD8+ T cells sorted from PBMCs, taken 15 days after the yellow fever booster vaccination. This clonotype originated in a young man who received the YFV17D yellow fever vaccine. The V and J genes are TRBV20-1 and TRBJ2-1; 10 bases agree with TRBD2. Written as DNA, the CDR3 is TGCAGTGCTACTAGCGGGAGAAGCAATGAGCAGTTCTTC. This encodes CSATSGRSNEQFF.